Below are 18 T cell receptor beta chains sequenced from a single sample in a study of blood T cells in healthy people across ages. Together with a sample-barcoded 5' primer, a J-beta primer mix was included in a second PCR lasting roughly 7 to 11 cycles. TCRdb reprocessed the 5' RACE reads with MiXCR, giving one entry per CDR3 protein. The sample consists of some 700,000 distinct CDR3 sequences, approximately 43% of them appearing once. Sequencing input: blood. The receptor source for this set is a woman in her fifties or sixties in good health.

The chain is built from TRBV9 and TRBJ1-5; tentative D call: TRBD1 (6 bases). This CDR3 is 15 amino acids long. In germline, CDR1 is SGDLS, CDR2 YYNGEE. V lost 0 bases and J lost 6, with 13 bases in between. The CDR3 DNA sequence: TGTGCCAGCAGCGTAGCAGGGGAGCGAAGTCAGCCCCAGCATTTT. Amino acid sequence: CASSVAGERSQPQHF.

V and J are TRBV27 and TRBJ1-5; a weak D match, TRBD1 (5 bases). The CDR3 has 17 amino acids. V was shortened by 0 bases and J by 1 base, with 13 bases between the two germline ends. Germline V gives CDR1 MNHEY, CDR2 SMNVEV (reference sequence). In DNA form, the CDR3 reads TGTGCCAGCAGTTTATCGTGGGGTGGGGGGAGCAATCAGCCCCAGCATTTT. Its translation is CASSLSWGGGSNQPQHF.

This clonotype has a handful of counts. CDR3 coding DNA: TGCGCCAGCAGCGGGGGACAGGTTGACAATGAGCAGTTCTTC. Its translation: CASSGGQVDNEQFF. This chain links TRBV5-1 with TRBJ2-1; 8 nucleotides line up with TRBD1. V was pared by 4 bases and J by 5 bases, with 5 bases of the junction left unmatched. Germline V lookup: CDR1 SGHRS, CDR2 YFSETQ. The CDR3 is 14 residues long.

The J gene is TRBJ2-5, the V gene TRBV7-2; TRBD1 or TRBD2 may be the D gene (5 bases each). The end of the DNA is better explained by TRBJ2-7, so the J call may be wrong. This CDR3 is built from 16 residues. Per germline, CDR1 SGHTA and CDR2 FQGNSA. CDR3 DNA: TGTGCCAGCAGCCCGGGGCAGGTTAGCGCAGCCTACGAGCAGTACTTC. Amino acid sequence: CASSPGQVSAAYEQYF.

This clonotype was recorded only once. The CDR3 DNA reads TGCGCCAGCAGCTTGGGGGACACGGCTACCCAGTACTTC. Its protein product is CASSLGDTATQYF. This sequence joins TRBV5-1 and TRBJ2-7; D is perhaps TRBD1 (6 bases). V gave up 0 bases and J gave up 10 bases, with 14 bases separating them. Germline V gene data show CDR1 as SGHRS and CDR2 as YFSETQ. This CDR3 spans 13 amino acids.

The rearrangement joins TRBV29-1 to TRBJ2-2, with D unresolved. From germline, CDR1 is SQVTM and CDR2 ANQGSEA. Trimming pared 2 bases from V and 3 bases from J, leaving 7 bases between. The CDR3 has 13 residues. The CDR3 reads CSVESYYTGELFF. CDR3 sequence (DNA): TGCAGCGTTGAAAGCTATTACACCGGGGAGCTGTTTTTT.

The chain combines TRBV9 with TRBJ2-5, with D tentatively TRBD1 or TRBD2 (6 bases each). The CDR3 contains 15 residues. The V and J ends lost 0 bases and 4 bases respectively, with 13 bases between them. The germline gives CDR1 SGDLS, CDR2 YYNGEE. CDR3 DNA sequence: TGTGCCAGCAGCGTAGAGGGGGGATTGGTAGAGACCCAGTACTTC. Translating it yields CASSVEGGLVETQYF.

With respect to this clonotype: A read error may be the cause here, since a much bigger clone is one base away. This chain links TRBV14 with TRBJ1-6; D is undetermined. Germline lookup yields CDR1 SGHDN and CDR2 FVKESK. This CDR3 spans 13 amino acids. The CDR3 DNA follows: TGTGCCAGCGGCCAAGCTCAGAGTTCACCCCTCCACTTT. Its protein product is CASGQAQSSPLHF. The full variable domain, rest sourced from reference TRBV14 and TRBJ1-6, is EAGVTQFPSHSVIEKGQTVTLRCDPISGHDNLYWYRRVMGKEIKFLLHFVKESKQDESGMPNNRFLAERTGGTYSTLKVQPAELEDSGVYFCASGQAQSSPLHFGNGTRLTVT.

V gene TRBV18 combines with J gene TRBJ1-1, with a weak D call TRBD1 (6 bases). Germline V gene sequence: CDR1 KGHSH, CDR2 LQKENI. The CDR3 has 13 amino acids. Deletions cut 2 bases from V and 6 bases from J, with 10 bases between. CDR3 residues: CASSPSQGSEAFF. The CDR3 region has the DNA TGTGCCAGCTCACCATCACAGGGCTCTGAAGCTTTCTTT.

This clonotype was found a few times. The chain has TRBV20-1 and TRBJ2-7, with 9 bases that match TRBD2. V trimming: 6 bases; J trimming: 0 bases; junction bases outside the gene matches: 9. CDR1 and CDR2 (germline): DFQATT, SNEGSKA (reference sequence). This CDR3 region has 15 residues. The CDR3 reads CSAGRSGGLSYEQYF. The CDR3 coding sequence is TGCAGTGCAGGACGTAGCGGGGGTCTCTCCTACGAGCAGTACTTC.

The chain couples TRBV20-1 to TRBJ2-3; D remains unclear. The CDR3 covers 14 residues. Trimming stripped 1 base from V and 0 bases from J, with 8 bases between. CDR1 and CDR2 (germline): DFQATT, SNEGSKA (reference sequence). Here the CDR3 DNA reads TGCAGTGCTAGAGGTCAATTTAGCACAGATACGCAGTATTTT. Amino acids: CSARGQFSTDTQYF.

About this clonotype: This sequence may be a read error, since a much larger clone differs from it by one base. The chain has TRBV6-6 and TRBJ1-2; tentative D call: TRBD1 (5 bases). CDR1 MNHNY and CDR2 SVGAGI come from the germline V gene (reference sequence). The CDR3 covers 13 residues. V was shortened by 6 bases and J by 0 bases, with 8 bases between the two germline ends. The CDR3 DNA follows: TGTGCCAGCAGAACACAGGCTAACTATGGCTACACCTTC. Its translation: CASRTQANYGYTF.

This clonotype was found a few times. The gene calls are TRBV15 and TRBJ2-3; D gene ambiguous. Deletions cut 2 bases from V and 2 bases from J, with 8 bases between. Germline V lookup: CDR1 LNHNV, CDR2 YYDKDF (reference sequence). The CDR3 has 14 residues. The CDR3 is CATSRKEITDTQYF. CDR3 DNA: TGTGCCACCAGCAGAAAGGAGATCACAGATACGCAGTATTTT.

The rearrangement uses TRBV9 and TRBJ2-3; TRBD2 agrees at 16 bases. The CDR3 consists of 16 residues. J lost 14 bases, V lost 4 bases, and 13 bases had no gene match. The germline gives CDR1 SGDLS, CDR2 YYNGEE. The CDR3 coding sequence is TGTGCCAGCAGCCCGGGACTAGCGGGAGGGGGGAGAGACGCGTATTTT. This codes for CASSPGLAGGGRDAYF.

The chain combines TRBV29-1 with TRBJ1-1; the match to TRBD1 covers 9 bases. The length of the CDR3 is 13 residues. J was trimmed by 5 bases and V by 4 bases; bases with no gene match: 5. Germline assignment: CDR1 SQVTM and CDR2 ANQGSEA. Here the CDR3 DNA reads TGCAGCGTTGGGGGACAGGGAGATACTGAAGCTTTCTTT. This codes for CSVGGQGDTEAFF. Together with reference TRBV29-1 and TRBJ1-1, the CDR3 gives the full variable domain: SAVISQKPSRDICQRGTSLTIQCQVDSQVTMMFWYRQQPGQSLTLIATANQGSEATYESGFVIDKFPISRPNLTFSTLTVSNMSPEDSSIYLCSVGGQGDTEAFFGQGTRLTVV.

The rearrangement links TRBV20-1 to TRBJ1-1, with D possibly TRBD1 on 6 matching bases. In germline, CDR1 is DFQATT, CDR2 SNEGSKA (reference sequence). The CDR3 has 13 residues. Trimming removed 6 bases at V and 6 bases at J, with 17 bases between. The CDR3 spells CSASVGGGAEAFF. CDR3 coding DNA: TGCAGTGCGAGCGTAGGGGGAGGGGCTGAAGCTTTCTTT.

The CDR3 bases are TGTGCCAGCAGAACCGTGCCAGATACGCAGTATTTT. Translation gives CASRTVPDTQYF. V and J are TRBV6-2 or TRBV6-3 and TRBJ2-3; D is unclear. The CDR3 extends over 12 amino acids. The V end was cut by 6 bases, the J end by 4 bases, with 8 bases between. The germline gives CDR1 MNHEY, CDR2 SVGEGT.

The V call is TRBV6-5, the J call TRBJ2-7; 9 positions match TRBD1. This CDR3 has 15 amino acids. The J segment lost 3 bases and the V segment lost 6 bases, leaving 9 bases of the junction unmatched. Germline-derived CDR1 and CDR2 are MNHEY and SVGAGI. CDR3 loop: CASSYRGHIDYEQYF. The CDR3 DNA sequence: TGTGCCAGCAGCTACAGGGGGCACATCGACTACGAGCAGTACTTC.